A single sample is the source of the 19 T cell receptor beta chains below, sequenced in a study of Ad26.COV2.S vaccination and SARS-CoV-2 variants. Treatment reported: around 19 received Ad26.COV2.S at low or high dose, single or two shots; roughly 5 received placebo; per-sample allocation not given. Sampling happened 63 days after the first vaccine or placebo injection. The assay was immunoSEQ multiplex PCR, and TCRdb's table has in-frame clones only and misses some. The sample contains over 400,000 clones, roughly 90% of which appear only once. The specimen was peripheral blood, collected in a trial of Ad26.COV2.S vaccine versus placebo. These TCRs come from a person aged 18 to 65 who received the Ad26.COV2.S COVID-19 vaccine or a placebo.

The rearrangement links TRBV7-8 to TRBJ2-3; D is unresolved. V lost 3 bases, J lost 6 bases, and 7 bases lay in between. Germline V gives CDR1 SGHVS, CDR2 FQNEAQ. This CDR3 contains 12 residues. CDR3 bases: TGTGCCAGCAGCTTGACCTCTGATACGCAGTATTTT. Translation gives CASSLTSDTQYF.

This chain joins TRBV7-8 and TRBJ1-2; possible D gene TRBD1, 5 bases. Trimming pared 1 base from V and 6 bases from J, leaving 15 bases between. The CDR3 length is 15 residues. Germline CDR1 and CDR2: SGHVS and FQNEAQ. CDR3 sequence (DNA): TGTGCCAGCAGCTTAGTACTCACAGGCCTTAATGGCTACACCTTC. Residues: CASSLVLTGLNGYTF.

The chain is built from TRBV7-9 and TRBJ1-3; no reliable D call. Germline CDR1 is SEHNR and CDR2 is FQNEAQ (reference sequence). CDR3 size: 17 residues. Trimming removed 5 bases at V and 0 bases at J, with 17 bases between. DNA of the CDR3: TGTGCCAGCAGCAGATCCAGGCCCTCGAGCTCTGGAAACACCATATATTTT. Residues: CASSRSRPSSSGNTIYF. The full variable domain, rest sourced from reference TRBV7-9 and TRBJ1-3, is DTGVSQNPRHKITKRGQNVTFRCDPISEHNRLYWYRQTLGQGPEFLTYFQNEAQLEKSRLLSDRFSAERPKGSFSTLEIQRTEQGDSAMYLCASSRSRPSSSGNTIYFGEGSWLTVV.

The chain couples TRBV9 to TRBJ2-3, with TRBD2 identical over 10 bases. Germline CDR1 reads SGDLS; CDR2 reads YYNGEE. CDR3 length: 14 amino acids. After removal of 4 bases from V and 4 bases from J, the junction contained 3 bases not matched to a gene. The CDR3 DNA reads TGTGCCAGCAGCACCAGCGGGGGGGCAGATACGCAGTATTTT. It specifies CASSTSGGADTQYF.

CDR3 nucleotides: TGCGCCAGCAGCTTGCCCGGGACTAGCGGGGGGGAAAGAGAAAACATTCAGTACTTC. Its protein product is CASSLPGTSGGERENIQYF. The chain is built from TRBV5-1 and TRBJ2-4, with 16 bases lining up with TRBD2. CDR1 and CDR2 (germline): SGHRS, YFSETQ. This CDR3 has 19 residues. Trimming cost V 1 base and J 5 bases; bases outside gene matches: 9.

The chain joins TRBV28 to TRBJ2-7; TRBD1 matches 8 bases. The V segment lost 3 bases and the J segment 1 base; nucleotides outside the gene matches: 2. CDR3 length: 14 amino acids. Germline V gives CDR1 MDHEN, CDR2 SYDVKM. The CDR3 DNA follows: TGTGCCAGCAGTTTGGACAGGGTGTCCTACGAGCAGTACTTC. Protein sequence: CASSLDRVSYEQYF.

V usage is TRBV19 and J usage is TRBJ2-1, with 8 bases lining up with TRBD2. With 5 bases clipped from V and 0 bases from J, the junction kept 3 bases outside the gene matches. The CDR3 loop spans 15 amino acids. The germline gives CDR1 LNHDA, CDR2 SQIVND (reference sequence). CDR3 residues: CASSEGTSSYNEQFF. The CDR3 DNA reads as TGTGCCAGTAGTGAAGGGACTAGCTCCTACAATGAGCAGTTCTTC.

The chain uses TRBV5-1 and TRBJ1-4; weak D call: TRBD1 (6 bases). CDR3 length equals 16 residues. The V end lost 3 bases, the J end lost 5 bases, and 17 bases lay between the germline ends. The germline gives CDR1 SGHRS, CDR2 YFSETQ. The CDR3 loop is CASSWGMAGDNEKLFF. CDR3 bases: TGCGCCAGCAGCTGGGGGATGGCAGGGGACAATGAAAAACTGTTTTTT.

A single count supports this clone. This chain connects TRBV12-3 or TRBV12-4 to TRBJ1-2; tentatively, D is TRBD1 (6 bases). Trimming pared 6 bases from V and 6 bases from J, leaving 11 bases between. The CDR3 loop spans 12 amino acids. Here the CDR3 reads CASRTGTNGYTF. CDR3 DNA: TGTGCCAGCAGGACAGGCACAAATGGCTACACCTTC.

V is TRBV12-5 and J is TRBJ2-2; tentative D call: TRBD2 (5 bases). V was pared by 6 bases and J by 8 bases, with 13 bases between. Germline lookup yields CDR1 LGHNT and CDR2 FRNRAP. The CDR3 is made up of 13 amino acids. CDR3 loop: CASGQDWRGELFF. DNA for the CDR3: TGTGCTAGTGGACAAGACTGGAGGGGGGAGCTGTTTTTT. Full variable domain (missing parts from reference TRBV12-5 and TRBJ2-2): DARVTQTPRHKVTEMGQEVTMRCQPILGHNTVFWYRQTMMQGLELLAYFRNRAPLDDSGMPKDRFSAEMPDATLATLKIQPSEPRDSAVYFCASGQDWRGELFFGEGSRLTVL.

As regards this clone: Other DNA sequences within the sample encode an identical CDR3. CDR3 bases: TGCGCCAGCAGCTTGGAAGGGCCACCCCTCCACTTT. This sequence encodes CASSLEGPPLHF. This chain uses TRBV5-1 with TRBJ1-6; the D is unclear. This CDR3 spans 12 amino acids. Trimming took 0 bases from V and 11 from J, leaving 6 bases between them. Germline V lookup: CDR1 SGHRS, CDR2 YFSETQ. Full variable domain (outside the CDR3, taken from reference TRBV5-1 and TRBJ1-6): KAGVTQTPRYLIKTRGQQVTLSCSPISGHRSVSWYQQTPGQGLQFLFEYFSETQRNKGNFPGRFSGRQFSNSRSEMNVSTLELGDSALYLCASSLEGPPLHFGNGTRLTVT.

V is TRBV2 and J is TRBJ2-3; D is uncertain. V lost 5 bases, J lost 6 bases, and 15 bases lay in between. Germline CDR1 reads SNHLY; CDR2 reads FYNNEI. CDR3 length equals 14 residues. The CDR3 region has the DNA TGTGCCAGCAGTTGGGTCTTACTGGGGGATACGCAGTATTTT. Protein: CASSWVLLGDTQYF.

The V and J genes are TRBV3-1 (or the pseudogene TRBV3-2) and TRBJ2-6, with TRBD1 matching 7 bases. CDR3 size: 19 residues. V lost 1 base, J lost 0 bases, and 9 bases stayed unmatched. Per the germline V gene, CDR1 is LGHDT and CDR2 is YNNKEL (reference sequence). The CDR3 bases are TGTGCCAGCAGCCAAGTCGGTCAGGGGGTTTCCTCTGGGGCCAACGTCCTGACTTTC. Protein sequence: CASSQVGQGVSSGANVLTF.

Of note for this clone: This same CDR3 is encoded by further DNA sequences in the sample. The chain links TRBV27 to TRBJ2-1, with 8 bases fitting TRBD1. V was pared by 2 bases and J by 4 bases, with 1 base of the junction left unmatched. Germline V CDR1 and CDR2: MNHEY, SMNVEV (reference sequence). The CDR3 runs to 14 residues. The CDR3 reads CASSLRQGYNEQFF. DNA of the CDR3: TGTGCCAGCAGTTTAAGACAGGGGTACAATGAGCAGTTCTTC.

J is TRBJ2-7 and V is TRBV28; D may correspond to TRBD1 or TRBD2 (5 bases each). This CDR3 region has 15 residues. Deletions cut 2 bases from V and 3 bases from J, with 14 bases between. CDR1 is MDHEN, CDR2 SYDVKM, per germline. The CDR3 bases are TGTGCCAGCAGTTTAGGGGGTAGTGGGCACTACGAGCAGTACTTC. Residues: CASSLGGSGHYEQYF.

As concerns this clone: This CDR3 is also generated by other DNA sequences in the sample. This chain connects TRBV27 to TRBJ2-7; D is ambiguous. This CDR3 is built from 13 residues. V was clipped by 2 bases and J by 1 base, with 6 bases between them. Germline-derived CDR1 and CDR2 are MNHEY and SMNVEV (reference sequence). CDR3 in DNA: TGTGCCAGCAGTTTAAGTGCTTCCTACGAGCAGTACTTC. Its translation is CASSLSASYEQYF.

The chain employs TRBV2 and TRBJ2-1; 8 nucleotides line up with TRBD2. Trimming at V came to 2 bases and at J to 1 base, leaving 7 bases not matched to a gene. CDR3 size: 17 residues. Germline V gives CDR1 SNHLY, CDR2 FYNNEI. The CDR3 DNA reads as TGTGCCAGCAGTGAAATGAGGTCTAGCGGGTCCTACAATGAGCAGTTCTTC. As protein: CASSEMRSSGSYNEQFF.

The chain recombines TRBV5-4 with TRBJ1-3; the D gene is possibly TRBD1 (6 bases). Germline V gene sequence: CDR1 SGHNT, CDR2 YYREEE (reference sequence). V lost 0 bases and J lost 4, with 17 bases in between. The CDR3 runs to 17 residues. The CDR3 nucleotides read TGTGCCAGCAGCTTGGGTTTGGCGGGGGCGGACGGAAACACCATATATTTT. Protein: CASSLGLAGADGNTIYF.

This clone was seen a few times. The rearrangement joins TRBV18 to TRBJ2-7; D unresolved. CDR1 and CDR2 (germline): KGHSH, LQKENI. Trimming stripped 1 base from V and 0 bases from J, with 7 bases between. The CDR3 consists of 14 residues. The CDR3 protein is CASSPRQDSYEQYF. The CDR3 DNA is TGTGCCAGCTCACCACGGCAGGACTCCTACGAGCAGTACTTC.